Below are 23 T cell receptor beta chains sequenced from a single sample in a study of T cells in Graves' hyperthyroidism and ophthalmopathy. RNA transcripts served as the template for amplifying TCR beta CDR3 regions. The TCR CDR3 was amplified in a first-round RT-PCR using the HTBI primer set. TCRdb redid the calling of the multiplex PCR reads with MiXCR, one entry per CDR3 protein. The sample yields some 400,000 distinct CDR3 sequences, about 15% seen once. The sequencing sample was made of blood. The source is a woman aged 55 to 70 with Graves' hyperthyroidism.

CDR3 coding DNA: TGTGCCTGGAGCGCTAGCGGGATTAGAGCAGATACGCAGTATTTT. Translating it yields CAWSASGIRADTQYF. The rearrangement joins TRBV30 to TRBJ2-3; the match to TRBD2 covers 9 bases. CDR1 GTSNPN and CDR2 SVGIG come from the germline V gene (reference sequence). The CDR3 contains 15 residues. With 3 bases clipped from V and 4 bases from J, the junction kept 8 bases outside the gene matches.

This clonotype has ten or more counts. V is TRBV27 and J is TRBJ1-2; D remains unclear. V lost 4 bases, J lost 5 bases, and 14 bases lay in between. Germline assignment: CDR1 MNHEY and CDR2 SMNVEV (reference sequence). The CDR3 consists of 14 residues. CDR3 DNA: TGTGCCAGCAGTTCCTCAAACCGGCGTTATGGCTACACCTTC. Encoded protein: CASSSSNRRYGYTF.

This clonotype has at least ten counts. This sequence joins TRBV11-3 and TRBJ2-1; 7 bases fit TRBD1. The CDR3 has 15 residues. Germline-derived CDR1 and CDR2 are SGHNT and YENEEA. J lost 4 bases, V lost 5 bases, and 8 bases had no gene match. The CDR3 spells CASSPRQGDYNEQFF. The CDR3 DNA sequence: TGTGCCAGCAGCCCTCGACAGGGCGATTACAATGAGCAGTTCTTC.

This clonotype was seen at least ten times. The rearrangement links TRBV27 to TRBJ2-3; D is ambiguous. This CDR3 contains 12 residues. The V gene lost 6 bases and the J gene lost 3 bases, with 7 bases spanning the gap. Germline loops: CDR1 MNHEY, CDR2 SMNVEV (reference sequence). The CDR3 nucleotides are TGTGCCAGCAGGGCAAGTACAGATACGCAGTATTTT. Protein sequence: CASRASTDTQYF.

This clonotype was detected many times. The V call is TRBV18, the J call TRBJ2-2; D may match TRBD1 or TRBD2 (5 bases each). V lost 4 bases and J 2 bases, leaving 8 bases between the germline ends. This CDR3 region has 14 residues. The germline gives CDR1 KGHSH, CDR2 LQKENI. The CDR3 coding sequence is TGTGCCAGCTCACGGGACGTAAACACCGGGGAGCTGTTTTTT. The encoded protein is CASSRDVNTGELFF.

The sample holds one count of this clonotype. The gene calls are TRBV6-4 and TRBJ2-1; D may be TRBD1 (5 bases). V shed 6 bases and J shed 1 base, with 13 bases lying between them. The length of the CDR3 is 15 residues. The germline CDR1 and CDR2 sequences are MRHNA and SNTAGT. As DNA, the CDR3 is TGTGCCAGCAGAAATCAGGGTAGTTCCTACAATGAGCAGTTCTTC. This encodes CASRNQGSSYNEQFF.

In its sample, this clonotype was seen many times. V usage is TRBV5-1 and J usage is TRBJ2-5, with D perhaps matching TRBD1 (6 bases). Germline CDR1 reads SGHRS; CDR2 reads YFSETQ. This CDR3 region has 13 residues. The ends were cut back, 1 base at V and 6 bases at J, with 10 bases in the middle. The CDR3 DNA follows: TGCGCCAGCAGCTTGAACAGGGAGCAGACCCAGTACTTC. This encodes CASSLNREQTQYF.

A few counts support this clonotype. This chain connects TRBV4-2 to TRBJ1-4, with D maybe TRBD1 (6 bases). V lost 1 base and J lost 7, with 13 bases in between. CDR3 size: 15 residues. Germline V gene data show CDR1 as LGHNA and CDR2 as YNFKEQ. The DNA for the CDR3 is TGTGCCAGCAGCCAAGGGCAACAGGGCAGTGAAAAACTGTTTTTT. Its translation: CASSQGQQGSEKLFF.

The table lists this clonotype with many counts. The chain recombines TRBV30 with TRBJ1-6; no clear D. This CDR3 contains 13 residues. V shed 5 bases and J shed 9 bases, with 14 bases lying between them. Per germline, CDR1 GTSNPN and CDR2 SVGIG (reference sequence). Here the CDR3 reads CAWRVSRGSPLHF. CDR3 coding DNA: TGTGCCTGGCGGGTCTCTCGGGGTTCACCCCTCCACTTT.

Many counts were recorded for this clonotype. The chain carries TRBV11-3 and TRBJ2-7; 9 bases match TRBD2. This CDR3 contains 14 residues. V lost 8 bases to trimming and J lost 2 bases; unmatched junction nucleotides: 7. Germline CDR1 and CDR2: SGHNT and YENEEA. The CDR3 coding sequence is TGTGCCAGCGAAGACCGCGGGAGGGCCTACGAGCAGTACTTC. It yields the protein CASEDRGRAYEQYF. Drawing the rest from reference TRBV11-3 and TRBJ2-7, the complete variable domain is EAGVVQSPRYKIIEKKQPVAFWCNPISGHNTLYWYLQNLGQGPELLIRYENEEAVDDSQLPKDRFSAERLKGVDSTLKIQPAELGDSAVYLCASEDRGRAYEQYFGPGTRLTVT.

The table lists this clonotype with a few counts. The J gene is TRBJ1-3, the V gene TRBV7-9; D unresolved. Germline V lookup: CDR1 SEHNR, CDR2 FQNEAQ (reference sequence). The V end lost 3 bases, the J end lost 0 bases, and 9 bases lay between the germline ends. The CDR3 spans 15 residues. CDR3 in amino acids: CASSLGRTSGNTIYF. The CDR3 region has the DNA TGTGCCAGCAGCTTGGGCCGGACCTCTGGAAACACCATATATTTT.

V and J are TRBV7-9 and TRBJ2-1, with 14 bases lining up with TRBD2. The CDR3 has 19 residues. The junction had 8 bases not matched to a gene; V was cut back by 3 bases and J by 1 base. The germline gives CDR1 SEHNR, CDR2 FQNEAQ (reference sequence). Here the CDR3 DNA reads TGTGCCAGCAGCTTTGGACTAGCGGGAGGCCTTAGGTCCTACAATGAGCAGTTCTTC. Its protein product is CASSFGLAGGLRSYNEQFF.

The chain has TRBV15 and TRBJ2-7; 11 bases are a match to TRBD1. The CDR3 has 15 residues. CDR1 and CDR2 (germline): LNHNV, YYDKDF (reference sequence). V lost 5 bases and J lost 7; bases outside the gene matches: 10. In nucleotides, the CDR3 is TGTGCCACCAGCCAGGATAGGACAGGGGGCCGTGAGCAGTACTTC. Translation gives CATSQDRTGGREQYF.

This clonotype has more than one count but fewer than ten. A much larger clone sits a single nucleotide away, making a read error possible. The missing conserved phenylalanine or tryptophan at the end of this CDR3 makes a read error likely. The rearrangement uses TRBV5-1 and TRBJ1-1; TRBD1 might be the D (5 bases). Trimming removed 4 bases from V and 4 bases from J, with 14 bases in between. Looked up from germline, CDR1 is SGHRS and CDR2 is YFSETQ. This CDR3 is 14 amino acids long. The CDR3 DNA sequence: TGCGCCAGCAGCACTGGGGGTCTGCGCACTGAAGCTTTCTCT. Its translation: CASSTGGLRTEAFS.

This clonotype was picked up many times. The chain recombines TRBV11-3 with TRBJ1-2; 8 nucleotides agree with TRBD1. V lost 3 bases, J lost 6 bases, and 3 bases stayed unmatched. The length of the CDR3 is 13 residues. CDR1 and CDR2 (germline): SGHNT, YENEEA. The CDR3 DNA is TGTGCCAGCAGCTTCATGGACAGGGATGGCTACACCTTC. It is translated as CASSFMDRDGYTF.

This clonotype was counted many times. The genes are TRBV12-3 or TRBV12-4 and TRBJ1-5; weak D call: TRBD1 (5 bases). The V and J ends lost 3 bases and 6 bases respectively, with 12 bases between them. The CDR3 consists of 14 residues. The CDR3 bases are TGTGCCAGCAGTTTGGGGCAGTTGGTTCAGCCCCAGCATTTT. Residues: CASSLGQLVQPQHF.

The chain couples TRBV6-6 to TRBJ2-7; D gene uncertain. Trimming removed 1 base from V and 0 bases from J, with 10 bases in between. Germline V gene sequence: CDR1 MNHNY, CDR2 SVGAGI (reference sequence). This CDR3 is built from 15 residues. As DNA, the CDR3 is TGTGCCAGCAGTTACTTGGCCCTTAGCTCCTACGAGCAGTACTTC. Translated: CASSYLALSSYEQYF.

The CDR3 DNA follows: TGTGCCTGGAGTCTCCGACCATTATCACCCCTCCACTTT. Protein: CAWSLRPLSPLHF. The chain carries TRBV30 and TRBJ1-6; D remains ambiguous. V gave up 2 bases and J gave up 10 bases, with 12 bases separating them. CDR3 length equals 13 residues. Germline assignment: CDR1 GTSNPN and CDR2 SVGIG (reference sequence).

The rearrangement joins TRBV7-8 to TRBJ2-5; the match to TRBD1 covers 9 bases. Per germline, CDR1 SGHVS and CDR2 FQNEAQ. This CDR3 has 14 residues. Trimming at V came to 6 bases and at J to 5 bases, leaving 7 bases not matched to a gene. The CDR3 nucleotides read TGTGCCAGCAGTATACAGGGGGCCGGGGAGACCCAGTACTTC. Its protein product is CASSIQGAGETQYF.

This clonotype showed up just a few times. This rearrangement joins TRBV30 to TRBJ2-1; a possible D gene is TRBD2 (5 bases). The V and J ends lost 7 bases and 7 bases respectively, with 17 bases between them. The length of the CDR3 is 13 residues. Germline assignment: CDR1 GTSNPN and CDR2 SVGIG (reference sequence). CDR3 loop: CASTGFGVNEQFF. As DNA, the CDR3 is TGTGCCTCCACGGGATTTGGTGTGAATGAGCAGTTCTTC. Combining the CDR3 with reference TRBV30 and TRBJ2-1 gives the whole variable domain SQTIHQWPATLVQPVGSPLSLECTVEGTSNPNLYWYRQAAGRGLQLLFYSVGIGQISSEVPQNLSASRPQDRQFILSSKKLLLSDSGFYLCASTGFGVNEQFFGPGTRLTVL.

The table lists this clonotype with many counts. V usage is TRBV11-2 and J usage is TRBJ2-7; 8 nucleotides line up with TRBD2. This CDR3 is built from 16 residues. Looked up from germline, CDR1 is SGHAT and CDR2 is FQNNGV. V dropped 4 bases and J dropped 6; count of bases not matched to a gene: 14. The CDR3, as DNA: TGTGCCAGCAGCTCCTGGACTAGCTCGATTGGGCTCGAGCAGTACTTC. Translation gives CASSSWTSSIGLEQYF.

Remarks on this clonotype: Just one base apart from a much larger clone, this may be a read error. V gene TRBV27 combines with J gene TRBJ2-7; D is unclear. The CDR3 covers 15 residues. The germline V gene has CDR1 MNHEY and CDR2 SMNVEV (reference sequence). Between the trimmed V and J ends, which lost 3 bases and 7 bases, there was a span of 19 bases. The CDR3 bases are TGTGCCAGCAGTTTTCGAGCACCTCTAACTGGTGAGCAGTACTTC. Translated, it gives CASSFRAPLTGEQYF.

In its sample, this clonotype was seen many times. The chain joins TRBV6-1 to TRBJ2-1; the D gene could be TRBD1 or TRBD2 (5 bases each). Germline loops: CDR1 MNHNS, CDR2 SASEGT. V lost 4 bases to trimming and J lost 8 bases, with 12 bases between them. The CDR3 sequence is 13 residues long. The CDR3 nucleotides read TGTGCCAGCAGTGGCCGGGACCGCGATGAGCAGTTCTTC. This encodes CASSGRDRDEQFF.